The 5 T cell receptor beta chains below were found in one sample sequenced in a study of T-cell reconstitution after alpha-beta-depleted transplantation in children. As it was prepared, the TCRbeta library received unique molecular identifiers. TCRdb ran MiXCR on the PCR reads and lists one entry per CDR3 protein. This table holds roughly 420,000 distinct CDR3 sequences, 15% to 20% found once. The sequences come from PBMCs, mostly from graft donor cells, collected 360 days after TCRalphabeta/CD19-depleted stem cell transplant. These receptors all come from a boy under two years old who had a stem cell transplant for Wiskott-Aldrich syndrome, so the T cells may come from the graft donor.

The chain carries TRBV20-1 and TRBJ1-5; no firm D call. CDR3 size: 13 residues. Trimming took off 7 bases at V and 4 bases at J, with 14 bases between the two ends. The germline gives CDR1 DFQATT, CDR2 SNEGSKA (reference sequence). The CDR3, as DNA: TGCAGTGTCAAGAGGGCATGGAATCAGCCCCAGCATTTT. This translates into CSVKRAWNQPQHF.

This clonotype showed up many times. The genes are TRBV18 and TRBJ2-3; D is possibly TRBD1 or TRBD2 (6 bases each). The V gene's germline CDR1 is KGHSH and CDR2 LQKENI. The V end lost 5 bases, the J end lost 0 bases, and 9 bases lay between the germline ends. CDR3 length equals 14 residues. Here the CDR3 DNA reads TGTGCCAGCTCAGCGGGGACAAGCACAGATACGCAGTATTTT. Protein product: CASSAGTSTDTQYF.

The chain is built from TRBV5-1 and TRBJ2-2; 12 bases match TRBD2. Germline V gene sequence: CDR1 SGHRS, CDR2 YFSETQ. This CDR3 is built from 20 residues. The V segment lost 0 bases and the J segment 0 bases; nucleotides outside the gene matches: 9. The CDR3 DNA reads TGCGCCAGCAGCTTGGGGAACGGACTAGCGGGGAAGACGAACACCGGGGAGCTGTTTTTT. Amino acids: CASSLGNGLAGKTNTGELFF. Full variable domain (remainder filled in from reference TRBV5-1 and TRBJ2-2): KAGVTQTPRYLIKTRGQQVTLSCSPISGHRSVSWYQQTPGQGLQFLFEYFSETQRNKGNFPGRFSGRQFSNSRSEMNVSTLELGDSALYLCASSLGNGLAGKTNTGELFFGEGSRLTVL.

V gene TRBV20-1 combines with J gene TRBJ2-5, with D perhaps matching TRBD2 (7 bases). Germline CDR1 and CDR2: DFQATT and SNEGSKA (reference sequence). Trimming took 3 bases from V and 4 from J, leaving 9 bases between them. The CDR3 contains 12 residues. CDR3 nucleotide sequence: TGCAGTGCTAGGGGGGGGGCAGAGACCCAGTACTTC. Translating it yields CSARGGAETQYF.

This clonotype has at least ten counts. J is TRBJ2-5 and V is TRBV4-3; the D gene is possibly TRBD2 (5 bases). The CDR3 length is 13 residues. The germline V gene has CDR1 LGHNA and CDR2 YSLEER. With 3 bases removed from V and 4 bases from J, the gap between germline ends came to 9 bases. CDR3 in amino acids: CASSQGRRETQYF. As DNA, the CDR3 is TGCGCCAGCAGCCAGGGGAGACGAGAGACCCAGTACTTC.